A few counts support the clone carrying this T cell receptor (beta chain). One junction end does not reproduce the germline sequence, and a read error may be involved. The sample originates from a study of blood T cells in healthy people across ages. In germline, CDR1 is SEHNR, CDR2 FQNEAQ (reference sequence). CDR3 length: 13 amino acids. A sample-barcoded 5' primer and a J-beta primer mix were used in a second PCR of roughly 7 to 11 cycles. TCRdb reprocessed the 5' RACE reads with MiXCR, giving one entry per CDR3 protein. The sample contains roughly 700,000 distinct CDR3 sequences, roughly 25% of which appear only once. Researchers collected about 10 milliliters of peripheral blood from every single donor. With each sample, at least 5 micrograms of total RNA were extracted. These data were also reused for a study on T cells of mothers and their children.

The chain employs TRBV7-9 and TRBJ2-3, with D possibly matching TRBD2 (5 bases). The sequence derives from a boy between 10 and 17 years old in good health. Sequenced sample: blood. The CDR3 bases are TGTGCCAGCAACTTAGCGCTCGAGGAGACGCAGTATTTT. Its protein is CASNLALEETQYF.